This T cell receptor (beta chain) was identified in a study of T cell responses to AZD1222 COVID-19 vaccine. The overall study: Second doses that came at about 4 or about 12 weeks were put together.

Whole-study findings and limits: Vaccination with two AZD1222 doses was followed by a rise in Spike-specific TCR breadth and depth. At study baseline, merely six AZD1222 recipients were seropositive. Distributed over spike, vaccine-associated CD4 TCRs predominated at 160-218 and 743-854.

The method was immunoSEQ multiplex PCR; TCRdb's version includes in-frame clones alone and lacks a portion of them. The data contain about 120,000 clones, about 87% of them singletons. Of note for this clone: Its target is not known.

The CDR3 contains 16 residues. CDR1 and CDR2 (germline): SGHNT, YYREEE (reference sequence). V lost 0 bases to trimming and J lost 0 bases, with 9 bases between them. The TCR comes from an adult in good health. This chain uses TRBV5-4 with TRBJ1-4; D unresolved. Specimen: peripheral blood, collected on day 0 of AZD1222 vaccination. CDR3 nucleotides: TGTGCCAGCAGCTTGGGACTCCGCGCAACTAATGAAAAACTGTTTTTT. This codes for CASSLGLRATNEKLFF.